One and the same sample provided the 20 T cell receptor beta chains below, sequenced in a study of PD-L1 blockade in urothelial cancer. Using immunoSEQ multiplex PCR, the repertoire was profiled, and TCRdb retains in-frame clones only, with some absent. The sample has around 32,000 clones, 80% to 90% seen once. The sample here was PBMCs, taken around atezolizumab (anti-PD-L1) treatment. The receptors shown here come from a man in his fifties or sixties with urothelial cancer.

This chain connects TRBV7-2 to TRBJ2-5; 13 bases map to TRBD2. This CDR3 region has 12 residues. The germline V gene has CDR1 SGHTA and CDR2 FQGNSA. J was trimmed by 11 bases and V by 8 bases; bases with no gene match: 5. CDR3 DNA sequence: TGTGCCAGCGGACTAGCGGGAGTCTTACAGTACTTC. This encodes CASGLAGVLQYF.

This clone has just a few counts. J is TRBJ2-3 and V is TRBV6-4; D perhaps matches TRBD2 (5 bases). V lost 2 bases to trimming and J lost 3 bases, with 6 bases between them. The CDR3 has 13 amino acids. The germline CDR1 and CDR2 sequences are MRHNA and SNTAGT. DNA of the CDR3: TGTGCCAGCAGTGACAGGGAGACAGATACGCAGTATTTT. Encoded protein: CASSDRETDTQYF.

V usage is TRBV5-4 and J usage is TRBJ2-5; TRBD2 aligns across 12 bases. J was trimmed by 1 base and V by 4 bases; bases with no gene match: 8. From germline, CDR1 is SGHNT and CDR2 YYREEE (reference sequence). The CDR3 extends over 17 amino acids. The CDR3 sequence: CASSQGLAGAPQETQYF. DNA of the CDR3: TGTGCCAGCAGCCAGGGACTAGCGGGCGCTCCCCAAGAGACCCAGTACTTC.

The CDR3 sequence: CATRLGDYSNQPQHF. The CDR3 DNA sequence: TGTGCCACCCGCCTGGGAGACTATAGCAATCAGCCCCAGCATTTT. The V and J genes are TRBV28 and TRBJ1-5; D call uncertain. The CDR3 extends over 15 amino acids. Looked up from germline, CDR1 is MDHEN and CDR2 is SYDVKM. Trimming took 10 bases from V and 0 from J, leaving 16 bases between them.

The chain employs TRBV7-9 and TRBJ1-1; D remains ambiguous. Trimming took 1 base from V and 7 from J, leaving 7 bases between them. In germline, CDR1 is SEHNR, CDR2 FQNEAQ (reference sequence). The CDR3 loop spans 12 amino acids. The CDR3 is CASSLGRREAFF. The CDR3 DNA reads TGTGCCAGCAGCTTAGGCAGGCGTGAAGCTTTCTTT.

V usage is TRBV30 and J usage is TRBJ1-6, with D possibly matching TRBD1 (6 bases). V lost 3 bases to trimming and J lost 5 bases, with 11 bases between them. The CDR3 is made up of 14 amino acids. Germline CDR1 and CDR2: GTSNPN and SVGIG (reference sequence). This chain's CDR3 is CAWRHRANNSPLHF. DNA for the CDR3: TGTGCCTGGAGACACAGGGCCAATAATTCACCCCTCCACTTT.

The gene calls are TRBV5-5 and TRBJ1-2; 7 bases fit TRBD1. J gave up 4 bases and V 4 bases, and 7 bases lay outside the gene matches. CDR3 length: 14 amino acids. Per the germline V gene, CDR1 is SGHKS and CDR2 is YYEKEE (reference sequence). DNA for the CDR3: TGTGCCAGCAGCCAAACAGGGGAGGCCTATGGCTACACCTTC. Amino acids: CASSQTGEAYGYTF. Full variable domain (outside the CDR3, taken from reference TRBV5-5 and TRBJ1-2): DAGVTQSPTHLIKTRGQQVTLRCSPISGHKSVSWYQQVLGQGPQFIFQYYEKEERGRGNFPDRFSARQFPNYSSELNVNALLLGDSALYLCASSQTGEAYGYTFGSGTRLTVV.

CDR3 region: CASSIHSSYEQYF. CDR3 sequence (DNA): TGTGCCAGTAGTATTCACTCCTCCTACGAGCAGTACTTC. The chain uses TRBV19 and TRBJ2-7; D call uncertain. Germline values: CDR1 LNHDA, CDR2 SQIVND (reference sequence). V lost 3 bases and J 0 bases, leaving 6 bases between the germline ends. The CDR3 has 13 amino acids.

The genes are TRBV9 and TRBJ1-3; D ambiguous. In germline, CDR1 is SGDLS, CDR2 YYNGEE. The CDR3 totals 16 residues. Between the trimmed V and J ends, which lost 0 bases and 0 bases, there was a span of 10 bases. CDR3 DNA: TGTGCCAGCAGCGTAGCTATGAGTGGCTCTGGAAACACCATATATTTT. This encodes CASSVAMSGSGNTIYF. The whole variable domain, remainder taken from reference TRBV9 and TRBJ1-3, is DSGVTQTPKHLITATGQRVTLRCSPRSGDLSVYWYQQSLDQGLQFLIQYYNGEERAKGNILERFSAQQFPDLHSELNLSSLELGDSALYFCASSVAMSGSGNTIYFGEGSWLTVV.

The chain is built from TRBV29-1 and TRBJ2-1; 7 nucleotides match TRBD1. CDR3 length: 11 amino acids. Germline CDR1 SQVTM, CDR2 ANQGSEA. V was pared by 3 bases and J by 16 bases, with 9 bases of the junction left unmatched. The CDR3 DNA follows: TGCAGCGTTGAGGTAGGGGGCCGGAATTTCTTC. This translates into CSVEVGGRNFF.

V usage is TRBV2 and J usage is TRBJ2-3; 10 bases align to TRBD1. The trim removed 5 bases at V and 2 bases at J, leaving 7 bases unmatched. The CDR3 consists of 16 residues. The germline V gene has CDR1 SNHLY and CDR2 FYNNEI. DNA for the CDR3: TGTGCCAGCAGTATTCGGACAGGGGGACCCACAGATACGCAGTATTTT. This encodes CASSIRTGGPTDTQYF.

The J gene is TRBJ2-7, the V gene TRBV10-3; 13 nucleotides match TRBD2. CDR1 ENHRY and CDR2 SYGVKD come from the germline V gene. Trimming cost V 4 bases and J 4 bases; bases outside gene matches: 4. The length of the CDR3 is 15 residues. Here the CDR3 reads CAISGGTSGAYEQYF. Here the CDR3 DNA reads TGTGCCATCAGTGGAGGGACTAGCGGGGCGTACGAGCAGTACTTC.

V gene TRBV19 combines with J gene TRBJ2-2; the D gene is possibly TRBD1 (6 bases). This CDR3 has 14 residues. The V end was cut by 6 bases, the J end by 4 bases, with 12 bases between. Germline V gene sequence: CDR1 LNHDA, CDR2 SQIVND (reference sequence). This CDR3 reads CASSPGDFTGELFF. DNA for the CDR3: TGTGCCAGTAGCCCAGGGGATTTCACCGGGGAGCTGTTTTTT.

There are a few counts of this clone. The genes are TRBV28 and TRBJ1-2, with D perhaps matching TRBD1 (6 bases). This CDR3 comprises 15 residues. CDR1 and CDR2 (germline): MDHEN, SYDVKM. Trimming shortened V by 2 bases and J by 5 bases, and 15 bases separated the two germline ends. The CDR3 spells CASSLITGQGYGYTF. In DNA form, the CDR3 reads TGTGCCAGCAGTTTAATTACAGGGCAGGGGTATGGCTACACCTTC.

The J gene is TRBJ1-6, the V gene TRBV11-2; TRBD1 is a possible D gene (6 bases). The V gene's germline CDR1 is SGHAT and CDR2 FQNNGV. The V end was cut by 5 bases, the J end by 5 bases, with 13 bases between. The CDR3 consists of 15 residues. CDR3 protein: CASSPLGANNSPLHF. CDR3 coding DNA: TGTGCCAGCAGCCCCTTGGGGGCTAATAATTCACCCCTCCACTTT.

The chain's CDR3 is CASSTGLSGTETQYF. The CDR3 DNA is TGTGCCAGTAGTACGGGCCTAAGCGGGACGGAGACCCAGTACTTC. V usage is TRBV19 and J usage is TRBJ2-5; 7 positions agree with TRBD2. Per germline, CDR1 LNHDA and CDR2 SQIVND (reference sequence). The CDR3 length is 15 residues. The junction had 10 bases not matched to a gene; V was cut back by 4 bases and J by 5 bases.

The sample holds one count of this clone. The J gene is TRBJ2-2, the V gene TRBV7-2, with no clear D. The CDR3 has 12 amino acids. V lost 1 base and J lost 7, with 4 bases in between. Germline-derived CDR1 and CDR2 are SGHTA and FQGNSA. CDR3: CASSLGLGELFF. The CDR3 DNA reads TGTGCCAGCAGCTTAGGACTCGGGGAGCTGTTTTTT.

The rearrangement uses TRBV27 and TRBJ1-5; 7 bases fit TRBD1. This CDR3 is built from 15 residues. V lost 7 bases and J lost 3; bases outside the gene matches: 9. Germline CDR1 MNHEY, CDR2 SMNVEV (reference sequence). CDR3 protein: CASKGAGNNNQPQHF. The CDR3 DNA reads TGTGCCAGCAAGGGGGCAGGTAATAACAATCAGCCCCAGCATTTT.

V usage is TRBV7-2 and J usage is TRBJ2-7; D possibly corresponds to TRBD2 (6 bases). Germline CDR1 is SGHTA and CDR2 is FQGNSA. V lost 1 base and J lost 0, with 16 bases in between. The CDR3 length is 17 residues. For the CDR3, the DNA is TGTGCCAGCAGCTTAGATCTGTTACGGCGGGACTCCTACGAGCAGTACTTC. This sequence encodes CASSLDLLRRDSYEQYF.

V gene TRBV11-2 combines with J gene TRBJ1-2; D gene unclear. Germline CDR1 reads SGHAT; CDR2 reads FQNNGV. The CDR3 has 14 residues. Trimming took 1 base from V and 7 from J, leaving 13 bases between them. The CDR3, as DNA: TGTGCCAGCAGCTTAGGAGCAGACTCCGGTGGCTACACCTTC. Protein product: CASSLGADSGGYTF.